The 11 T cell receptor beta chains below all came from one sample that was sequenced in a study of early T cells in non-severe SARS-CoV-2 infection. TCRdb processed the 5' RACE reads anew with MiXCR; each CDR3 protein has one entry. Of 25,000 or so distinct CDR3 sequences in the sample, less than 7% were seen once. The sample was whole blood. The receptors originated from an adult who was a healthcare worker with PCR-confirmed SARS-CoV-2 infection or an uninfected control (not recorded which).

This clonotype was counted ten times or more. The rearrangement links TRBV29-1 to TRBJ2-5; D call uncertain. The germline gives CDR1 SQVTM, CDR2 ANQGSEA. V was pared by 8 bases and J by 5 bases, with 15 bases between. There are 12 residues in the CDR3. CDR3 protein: CSTRGQKETQYF. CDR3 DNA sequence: TGCAGCACCCGTGGGCAGAAGGAGACCCAGTACTTC.

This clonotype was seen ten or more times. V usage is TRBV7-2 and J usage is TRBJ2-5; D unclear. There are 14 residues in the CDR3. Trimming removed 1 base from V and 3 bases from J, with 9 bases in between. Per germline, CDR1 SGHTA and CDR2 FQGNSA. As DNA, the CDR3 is TGTGCCAGCAGCTTAGGCCCGGGTGAAGAGACCCAGTACTTC. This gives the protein CASSLGPGEETQYF.

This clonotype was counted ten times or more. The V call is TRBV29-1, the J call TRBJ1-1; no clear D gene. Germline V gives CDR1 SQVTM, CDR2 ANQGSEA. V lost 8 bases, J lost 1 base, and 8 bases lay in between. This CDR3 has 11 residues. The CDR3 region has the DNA TGCAGCCTGGGTAGGAACACTGAAGCTTTCTTT. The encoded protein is CSLGRNTEAFF.

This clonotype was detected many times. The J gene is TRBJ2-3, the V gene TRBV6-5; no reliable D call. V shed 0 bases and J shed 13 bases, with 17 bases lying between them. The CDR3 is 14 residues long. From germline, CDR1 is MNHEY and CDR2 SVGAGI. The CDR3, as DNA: TGTGCCAGCAGTTACTCGCCGAGTGGGCCTCGGGAGTATTTT. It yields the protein CASSYSPSGPREYF.

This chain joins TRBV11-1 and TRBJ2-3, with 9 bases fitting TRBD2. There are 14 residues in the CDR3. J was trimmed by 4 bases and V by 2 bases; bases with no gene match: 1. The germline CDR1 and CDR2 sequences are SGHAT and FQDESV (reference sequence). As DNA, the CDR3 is TGTGCCAGCAGCTTACTAGCGGGGTCAGATACGCAGTATTTT. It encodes CASSLLAGSDTQYF. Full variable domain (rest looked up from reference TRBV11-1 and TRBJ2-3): EAEVAQSPRYKITEKSQAVAFWCDPISGHATLYWYRQILGQGPELLVQFQDESVVDDSQLPKDRFSAERLKGVDSTLKIQPAELGDSAMYLCASSLLAGSDTQYFGPGTRLTVL.

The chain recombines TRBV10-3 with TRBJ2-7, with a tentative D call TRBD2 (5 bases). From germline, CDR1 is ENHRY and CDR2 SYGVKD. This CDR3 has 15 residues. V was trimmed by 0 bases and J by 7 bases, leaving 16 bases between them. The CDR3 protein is CAISESSGMVGEQYF. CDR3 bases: TGTGCCATCAGTGAGTCGAGCGGCATGGTCGGAGAGCAGTACTTC.

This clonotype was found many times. The CDR3 DNA sequence: TGTGCCAGCATCGGACTAGCGGGGGTCGTCGCCTACAATGAGCAGTTCTTC. Translation gives CASIGLAGVVAYNEQFF. This chain joins TRBV11-2 and TRBJ2-1, with 13 bases identical to TRBD2. V gave up 7 bases and J gave up 2 bases; unmatched junction bases: 8. CDR3 length: 17 amino acids. Germline CDR1 is SGHAT and CDR2 is FQNNGV. Variable domain in full (rest from reference TRBV11-2 and TRBJ2-1): EAGVAQSPRYKIIEKRQSVAFWCNPISGHATLYWYQQILGQGPKLLIQFQNNGVVDDSQLPKDRFSAERLKGVDSTLKIQPAKLEDSAVYLCASIGLAGVVAYNEQFFGPGTRLTVL.

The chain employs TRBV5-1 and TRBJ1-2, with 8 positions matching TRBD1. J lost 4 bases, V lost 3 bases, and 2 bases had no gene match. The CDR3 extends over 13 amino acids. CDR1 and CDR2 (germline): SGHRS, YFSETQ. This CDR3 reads CASSSGQGYGYTF. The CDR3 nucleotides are TGCGCCAGCAGCTCAGGACAGGGCTATGGCTACACCTTC.

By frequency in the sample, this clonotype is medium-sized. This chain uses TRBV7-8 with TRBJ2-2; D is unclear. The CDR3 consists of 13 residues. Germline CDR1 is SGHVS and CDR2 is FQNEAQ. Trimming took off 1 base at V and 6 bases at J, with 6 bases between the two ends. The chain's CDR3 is CASSLEVAGELFF. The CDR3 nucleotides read TGTGCCAGCAGCTTAGAGGTAGCCGGGGAGCTGTTTTTT.

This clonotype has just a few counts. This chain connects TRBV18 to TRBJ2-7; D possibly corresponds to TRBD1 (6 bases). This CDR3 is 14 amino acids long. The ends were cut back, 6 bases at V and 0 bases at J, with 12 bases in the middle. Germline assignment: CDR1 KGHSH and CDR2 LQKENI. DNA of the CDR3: TGTGCCAGCTCGCCAGGACAGAGCTCCTACGAGCAGTACTTC. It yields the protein CASSPGQSSYEQYF. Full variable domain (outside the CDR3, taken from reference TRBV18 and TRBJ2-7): NAGVMQNPRHLVRRRGQEARLRCSPMKGHSHVYWYRQLPEEGLKFMVYLQKENIIDESGMPKERFSAEFPKEGPSILRIQQVVRGDSAAYFCASSPGQSSYEQYFGPGTRLTVT.

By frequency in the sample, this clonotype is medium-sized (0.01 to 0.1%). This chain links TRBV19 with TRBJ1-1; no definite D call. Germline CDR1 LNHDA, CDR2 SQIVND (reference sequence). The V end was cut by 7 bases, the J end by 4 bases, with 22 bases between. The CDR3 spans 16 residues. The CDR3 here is CASIPRQGLVATEAFF. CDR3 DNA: TGTGCCAGTATCCCCCGCCAAGGGCTGGTGGCCACTGAAGCTTTCTTT. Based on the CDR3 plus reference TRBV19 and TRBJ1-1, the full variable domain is DGGITQSPKYLFRKEGQNVTLSCEQNLNHDAMYWYRQDPGQGLRLIYYSQIVNDFQKGDIAEGYSVSREKKESFPLTVTSAQKNPTAFYLCASIPRQGLVATEAFFGQGTRLTVV.